The table lists the clone carrying this TCR beta chain with a few counts. As yet, its antigen is unknown. Preparation of TCR beta libraries was done by quantitative 5'-RACE with molecular barcodes. TCRdb passed the 5' RACE reads through MiXCR, listing each CDR3 protein once. Seen here are about 450,000 distinct CDR3 sequences, roughly a quarter observed once, and the top ten hold about 1%. This entry comes from a study of CD8 T cells in ankylosing spondylitis. General study findings and limits: One TCR beta motif, made up of about 8 highly homologous variants, appeared characteristic of ankylosing spondylitis blood. Those disease-linked clones were CD8+; they were also relatively rare in peripheral blood. Disease-linked clones were reportedly significantly enriched in matched ankylosing spondylitis synovial fluid. In reactive arthritis synovial fluid and blood, some motif variants had been reported before.

The CDR3 consists of 17 residues. V was pared by 6 bases and J by 6 bases, with 26 bases between. Germline-derived CDR1 and CDR2 are SEHNR and FQNEAQ (reference sequence). The specimen sequenced was blood, either unsorted or a sorted T cell fraction (not recorded which). This TCR derives from a male donor with ankylosing spondylitis. The J gene is TRBJ1-1, the V gene TRBV7-9, with unresolved D. CDR3 amino acids: CASRRTLHGPTRPEAFF. Here the CDR3 DNA reads TGTGCCAGCAGACGTACGCTGCACGGCCCGACAAGGCCTGAAGCTTTCTTT. The entire variable domain, with the rest obtained from reference TRBV7-9 and TRBJ1-1, is as follows: DTGVSQNPRHKITKRGQNVTFRCDPISEHNRLYWYRQTLGQGPEFLTYFQNEAQLEKSRLLSDRFSAERPKGSFSTLEIQRTEQGDSAMYLCASRRTLHGPTRPEAFFGQGTRLTVV.